The clone carrying this TCR beta chain came up once. The authors' processing: How many nucleated cells were present was estimated from reference gene primer amplification. Using immunoSEQ multiplex PCR, the repertoire was profiled, and TCRdb retains in-frame clones only, with some absent. D and trimming were read from the DNA, whereas the V and J calls and clone size are those reported in that table. The data contain roughly 400,000 clones, approximately 85% of them singletons. These data are taken from a study of blood T cell repertoires in COVID-19. Across the study: T cells, B-cell-depleted T cells, or PBMCs supplied cDNA or gDNA.

Self-reported history from a screening survey and questionnaire set each donor's cohort. Germline CDR1 and CDR2: SGHRS and YFSETQ. The CDR3 covers 15 residues. With 5 bases removed from V and 1 base from J, the gap between germline ends came to 15 bases. This receptor was identified in a woman aged 40-49 years with acute COVID-19. The specimen was PBMCs or T cells enriched from blood (not recorded which). V is TRBV5-1 and J is TRBJ1-1, with no clear D. The CDR3 nucleotides are TGCGCCAGCAGGGTAGGAGATAGTACGAACACTGAAGCTTTCTTT. This encodes CASRVGDSTNTEAFF.